The 16 T cell receptor beta chains below all came from one sample that was sequenced in a study of cytomegalovirus exposure and HLA in healthy donors. PCR used 60 Vbeta primers and 13 Jbeta primers. TCRdb keeps only in-frame clones here, not all; method: immunoSEQ multiplex PCR. Among 150,000 to 160,000 clones listed, about 74% were seen once. Sequenced sample: PBMCs. Receptors originate from a woman aged 40-49 years in good health and CMV-seronegative.

The chain combines TRBV6-6 with TRBJ1-4; D not certain. The CDR3 runs 15 residues. Germline V gene lookup returns CDR1 MNHNY and CDR2 SVGAGI (reference sequence). Between the trimmed V and J ends, which lost 6 bases and 8 bases, there was a span of 19 bases. The CDR3 here is CASRVPTGDKEKLFF. The CDR3 DNA follows: TGTGCCAGCAGGGTTCCCACCGGAGATAAAGAAAAACTGTTTTTT.

The genes are TRBV29-1 and TRBJ2-7; TRBD2 is a possible D gene (6 bases). The V end lost 4 bases, the J end lost 6 bases, and 22 bases lay between the germline ends. The CDR3 totals 15 residues. CDR1 is SQVTM and CDR2 is ANQGSEA in the germline V gene. The CDR3 reads CSVGGVKLAVGEQYF. In DNA, the CDR3 is TGCAGCGTTGGCGGGGTTAAGCTAGCCGTTGGCGAGCAGTACTTC.

This chain links TRBV30 with TRBJ1-1; 9 bases are a match to TRBD1. The ends lost 3 bases at V and 11 bases at J; junction bases unmatched: 4. Germline V gives CDR1 GTSNPN, CDR2 SVGIG (reference sequence). The CDR3 is made up of 11 amino acids. The chain's CDR3 is CAWSDRGEAFF. The CDR3 DNA sequence: TGTGCCTGGAGCGACAGGGGGGAGGCTTTCTTT.

This chain joins TRBV4-1 and TRBJ1-6; the D gene is possibly TRBD1 (6 bases). There are 12 residues in the CDR3. V was trimmed by 7 bases and J by 9 bases, leaving 10 bases between them. From germline, CDR1 is MGHRA and CDR2 YSYEKL. CDR3 coding DNA: TGCGCCAGCAATCAGGGGAGTTCACCCCTCCACTTT. Its translation is CASNQGSSPLHF.

This chain connects TRBV5-1 to TRBJ1-1; possibly TRBD1 for D (5 bases). Germline loops: CDR1 SGHRS, CDR2 YFSETQ. V lost 4 bases to trimming and J lost 4 bases, with 11 bases between them. The CDR3 consists of 13 residues. The CDR3 DNA reads TGCGCCAGCAGCCCTTCAGGGTTCACTGAAGCTTTCTTT. This translates into CASSPSGFTEAFF.

V gene TRBV7-2 combines with J gene TRBJ1-2; TRBD1 might be the D (6 bases). Germline V gene lookup returns CDR1 SGHTA and CDR2 FQGNSA. V was cut by 6 bases and J by 3 bases, with 17 bases left in between. The CDR3 is made up of 15 amino acids. CDR3 in amino acids: CASSPPWTEDYGYTF. The CDR3 region has the DNA TGTGCCAGCAGTCCCCCTTGGACAGAAGACTATGGCTACACCTTC.

The chain uses TRBV5-8 and TRBJ2-7; TRBD1 agrees at 7 bases. Germline loops: CDR1 SGHTS, CDR2 YDEGEE. The CDR3 totals 17 residues. Trimming at V came to 1 base and at J to 2 bases, leaving 12 bases not matched to a gene. The CDR3 region is CASSLFQGDHRTYEQYF. CDR3 bases: TGTGCCAGCAGCTTGTTTCAGGGGGATCACAGAACCTACGAGCAGTACTTC.

The sample holds one count of this clone. The chain recombines TRBV6-5 with TRBJ2-5; D possibly corresponds to TRBD1 (6 bases). The CDR3 spans 14 residues. In germline, CDR1 is MNHEY, CDR2 SVGAGI. Trimming stripped 9 bases from V and 2 bases from J, with 16 bases between. The CDR3 is CASRKSDRQETQYF. The CDR3 region has the DNA TGTGCCAGTAGAAAATCGGACAGACAAGAGACCCAGTACTTC.

The rearrangement uses TRBV5-4 and TRBJ1-1; 10 nucleotides align to TRBD1. CDR1 and CDR2 (germline): SGHNT, YYREEE (reference sequence). The length of the CDR3 is 13 residues. V shed 4 bases, J shed 5 bases, and the junction held 2 bases outside the gene matches. This CDR3 is CASSRTGGTEAFF. The DNA of the CDR3 is TGTGCCAGCAGCCGGACAGGGGGAACTGAAGCTTTCTTT.

CDR3 loop: CASSLALAGGSYNEQFF. In DNA, the CDR3 is TGTGCCAGCAGCTTAGCCCTAGCGGGAGGTTCCTACAATGAGCAGTTCTTC. The V gene is TRBV11-3, the J gene TRBJ2-1; the match to TRBD2 covers 11 bases. V shed 1 base and J 1 base; nucleotides not matched to a gene: 3. The CDR3 is 17 amino acids. CDR1 is SGHNT, CDR2 YENEEA, per germline.

The rearrangement links TRBV9 to TRBJ2-3; perhaps TRBD1 as D (5 bases). This CDR3 has 13 amino acids. Per germline, CDR1 SGDLS and CDR2 YYNGEE. The V end lost 4 bases, the J end lost 3 bases, and 9 bases lay between the germline ends. This CDR3 reads CASSFRQTDTQYF. CDR3 DNA: TGTGCCAGCAGCTTCAGACAGACAGATACGCAGTATTTT. Based on the CDR3 plus reference TRBV9 and TRBJ2-3, the full variable domain is DSGVTQTPKHLITATGQRVTLRCSPRSGDLSVYWYQQSLDQGLQFLIQYYNGEERAKGNILERFSAQQFPDLHSELNLSSLELGDSALYFCASSFRQTDTQYFGPGTRLTVL.

V usage is TRBV13 and J usage is TRBJ1-2; 11 nucleotides match TRBD1. The V and J ends lost 5 bases and 8 bases, in that order; junction bases with no gene match: 4. The V gene's germline CDR1 is PRHDT and CDR2 FYEKMQ (reference sequence). The CDR3 length is 13 residues. The CDR3 sequence: CASSRDRGEGYTF. The CDR3 nucleotides are TGTGCCAGCAGCCGGGACAGGGGGGAAGGCTACACCTTC.

This chain joins TRBV6-1 and TRBJ1-5, with TRBD1 identical over 7 bases. Germline V gene lookup returns CDR1 MNHNS and CDR2 SASEGT. V shed 3 bases, J shed 1 base, and the junction held 3 bases outside the gene matches. This CDR3 spans 15 amino acids. The CDR3, as DNA: TGTGCCAGCAGTGATCAGGGGGAGAGCAATCAGCCCCAGCATTTT. Protein product: CASSDQGESNQPQHF.

The rearrangement uses TRBV19 and TRBJ2-1, with D perhaps matching TRBD2 (7 bases). The length of the CDR3 is 16 residues. V was trimmed by 3 bases and J by 3 bases, leaving 15 bases between them. Germline CDR1 LNHDA, CDR2 SQIVND (reference sequence). CDR3 sequence: CASSIGGAGFYNEQFF. The CDR3 nucleotides read TGTGCCAGTAGTATTGGGGGGGCGGGATTCTACAATGAGCAGTTCTTC. Drawing the rest from reference TRBV19 and TRBJ2-1, the complete variable domain is DGGITQSPKYLFRKEGQNVTLSCEQNLNHDAMYWYRQDPGQGLRLIYYSQIVNDFQKGDIAEGYSVSREKKESFPLTVTSAQKNPTAFYLCASSIGGAGFYNEQFFGPGTRLTVL.

This chain connects TRBV29-1 to TRBJ2-2; TRBD1 might be the D (6 bases). Germline CDR1 is SQVTM and CDR2 is ANQGSEA. The CDR3 covers 14 residues. Trimming shortened V by 7 bases and J by 1 base, and 13 bases separated the two germline ends. The CDR3 DNA reads TGCAGCGCCCAAGACAGGCTGAACACCGGGGAGCTGTTTTTT. Protein: CSAQDRLNTGELFF.

The V and J genes are TRBV7-8 and TRBJ1-5; possible D gene TRBD1, 6 bases. Per the germline V gene, CDR1 is SGHVS and CDR2 is FQNEAQ. This CDR3 region has 16 residues. Trimming pared 5 bases from V and 3 bases from J, leaving 17 bases between. CDR3 amino acids: CASSLGRGTYNQPQHF. The CDR3 DNA reads TGTGCCAGCAGCCTCGGGAGGGGGACCTACAATCAGCCCCAGCATTTT.